Sequencing of this T cell receptor beta chain was carried out in a study of shared clonotypes between healthy human individuals. This table comes from immunoSEQ multiplex PCR, and its TCRdb copy is limited to in-frame clones, with some not included. The repertoire consists of 650,000 to 750,000 clones, with about 78% occurring once and the leading ten covering under 2%. Whole-study results and caveats: The donor pool, a small one, limited the genetic and exposure-history diversity represented.

As regards this clone: Its antigen is unknown.

The J segment lost 0 bases and the V segment lost 8 bases, leaving 9 bases of the junction unmatched. CDR3 length: 16 amino acids. Germline V gene data show CDR1 as SGHDN and CDR2 as FVKESK. The chain recombines TRBV14 with TRBJ2-7, with 11 bases fitting TRBD2. Sequenced input: memory CD4+ T cells sorted from blood. The subset denotes: CD45RA-negative fraction. The TCR sequence derives from a woman aged 25 to 39 in good health. The CDR3: CASSGLAGLSSYEQYF. CDR3 nucleotide sequence: TGTGCCAGCTCCGGACTAGCGGGTCTGAGCTCCTACGAGCAGTACTTC.